A selection of T cell receptor beta chains follows, all from one sample in a study of shared clonotypes between healthy human individuals. Here immunoSEQ multiplex PCR was the method, and the copy in TCRdb shows in-frame clones only, minus some. The top ten clones hold 0.3% to 0.4% of a sample with approximately 2,300,000 clones, less than 95% of them seen once. The material sequenced was naive CD4+ T cells from PBMCs. These TCRs come from a man aged 18-30 years in good health. Some clones in this sample may be carry-over from other donors' samples. The CDR3 runs from the conserved cysteine through the conserved F or W. The order of the fields is J gene, clone size, V gene, CDR3 length, D gene, CDR3 protein, CDR3 DNA. The D gene is left open where the match is weak. Clone size is given for some rows only: seen once, a few or many times, or a class if the clone is expanded.

J gene: TRBJ1-2; clone size: NA; V gene: TRBV9; CDR3 length: 14; D gene: TRBD1; CDR3 protein: CASSGDRGHYGYTF; CDR3 DNA: TGTGCCAGCAGCGGTGACAGGGGGCACTATGGCTACACCTTC
J gene: TRBJ2-1; clone size: NA; V gene: TRBV5-6; CDR3 length: 15; D gene: TRBD1; CDR3 protein: CASSYGGQGRNEQFF; CDR3 DNA: TGTGCCAGCAGCTACGGGGGACAGGGTCGCAATGAGCAGTTCTTC
J gene: TRBJ2-4; clone size: NA; V gene: TRBV5-4; CDR3 length: 13; D gene: NA; CDR3 protein: CASSFSWGNIQYF; CDR3 DNA: TGTGCCAGCAGCTTCAGCTGGGGAAACATTCAGTACTTC
J gene: TRBJ1-1; clone size: NA; V gene: TRBV29-1; CDR3 length: 11; D gene: TRBD1; CDR3 protein: CSADRGTEAFF; CDR3 DNA: TGCAGCGCCGACAGGGGCACTGAAGCTTTCTTT
J gene: TRBJ2-3; clone size: NA; V gene: TRBV29-1; CDR3 length: 12; D gene: NA; CDR3 protein: CSVEFRTDTQYF; CDR3 DNA: TGCAGCGTTGAGTTCCGGACAGATACGCAGTATTTT
J gene: TRBJ2-7; clone size: NA; V gene: TRBV19; CDR3 length: 14; D gene: NA; CDR3 protein: CASSIVGGGYEQYF; CDR3 DNA: TGTGCCAGTAGTATCGTCGGCGGCGGATACGAGCAGTACTTC
J gene: TRBJ1-2; clone size: once; V gene: TRBV4-3; CDR3 length: 16; D gene: TRBD1; CDR3 protein: CASSQENRGLNYGYTF; CDR3 DNA: TGCGCCAGCAGCCAAGAGAACAGGGGACTAAACTATGGCTACACCTTC
J gene: TRBJ2-6; clone size: NA; V gene: TRBV5-8; CDR3 length: 17; D gene: NA; CDR3 protein: CASSSKRQISGANVLTF; CDR3 DNA: TGTGCCAGCAGCTCTAAAAGACAGATCTCTGGGGCCAACGTCCTGACTTTC
J gene: TRBJ2-2; clone size: NA; V gene: TRBV19; CDR3 length: 15; D gene: NA; CDR3 protein: CASSIDGRGAGELFF; CDR3 DNA: TGTGCCAGTAGTATAGATGGCAGGGGGGCAGGGGAGCTGTTTTTT
J gene: TRBJ2-3; clone size: NA; V gene: TRBV11-2; CDR3 length: 16; D gene: NA; CDR3 protein: CASSLGRSTSTDTQYF; CDR3 DNA: TGTGCCAGCAGCTTGGGCAGGTCCACTAGCACAGATACGCAGTATTTT
J gene: TRBJ2-7; clone size: NA; V gene: TRBV28; CDR3 length: 13; D gene: NA; CDR3 protein: CASSGGTPYEQYF; CDR3 DNA: TGTGCCAGCAGCGGAGGGACTCCGTACGAGCAGTACTTC
J gene: TRBJ2-3; clone size: NA; V gene: TRBV6-1; CDR3 length: 15; D gene: NA; CDR3 protein: CASSRLPPSTDTQYF; CDR3 DNA: TGTGCCAGCAGCCGCCTCCCTCCTAGCACAGATACGCAGTATTTT
J gene: TRBJ2-7; clone size: NA; V gene: TRBV29-1; CDR3 length: 13; D gene: TRBD1; CDR3 protein: CSVAATGVWEQYF; CDR3 DNA: TGCAGCGTTGCCGCGACAGGGGTGTGGGAGCAGTACTTC
J gene: TRBJ1-3; clone size: NA; V gene: TRBV4-1; CDR3 length: 14; D gene: TRBD1; CDR3 protein: CASSQGTGINTIYF; CDR3 DNA: TGCGCCAGCAGCCAAGGGACAGGGATAAACACCATATATTTT
J gene: TRBJ2-1; clone size: NA; V gene: TRBV11-2; CDR3 length: 16; D gene: NA; CDR3 protein: CASSPLRGIIYNEQFF; CDR3 DNA: TGTGCCAGCAGCCCCCTAAGGGGAATAATCTACAATGAGCAGTTCTTC
J gene: TRBJ2-3; clone size: NA; V gene: TRBV2; CDR3 length: 11; D gene: NA; CDR3 protein: CASSTGNTQYF; CDR3 DNA: TGTGCCAGCAGCACAGGAAATACGCAGTATTTT
J gene: TRBJ1-3; clone size: NA; V gene: TRBV5-4; CDR3 length: 18; D gene: TRBD1; CDR3 protein: CASSSRQGRGEAGNTIYF; CDR3 DNA: TGTGCCAGCAGCTCGCGACAGGGGAGGGGTGAGGCTGGAAACACCATATATTTT
J gene: TRBJ2-1; clone size: NA; V gene: TRBV30; CDR3 length: 15; D gene: NA; CDR3 protein: CAWSSDTSSYNEQFF; CDR3 DNA: TGTGCCTGGAGTTCCGATACGAGCTCCTACAATGAGCAGTTCTTC
J gene: TRBJ2-5; clone size: NA; V gene: TRBV30; CDR3 length: 12; D gene: NA; CDR3 protein: CAWGPGQETQYF; CDR3 DNA: TGTGCCTGGGGACCGGGACAAGAGACCCAGTACTTC
J gene: TRBJ2-2; clone size: NA; V gene: TRBV9; CDR3 length: 16; D gene: TRBD2; CDR3 protein: CASSMRLAGETGELFF; CDR3 DNA: TGTGCCAGCAGCATGAGACTAGCGGGAGAAACCGGGGAGCTGTTTTTT
J gene: TRBJ2-2; clone size: NA; V gene: TRBV11-2; CDR3 length: 16; D gene: TRBD2; CDR3 protein: CASSFRKAGGSGELFF; CDR3 DNA: TGTGCCAGCAGCTTTAGGAAGGCGGGAGGGTCCGGGGAGCTGTTTTTT
J gene: TRBJ2-5; clone size: NA; V gene: TRBV7-9; CDR3 length: 15; D gene: NA; CDR3 protein: CASSLAGFVGETQYF; CDR3 DNA: TGTGCCAGCAGCTTAGCGGGGTTTGTGGGAGAGACCCAGTACTTC
J gene: TRBJ2-7; clone size: once; V gene: TRBV6-1; CDR3 length: 15; D gene: NA; CDR3 protein: CASSEGGGPSYEQYF; CDR3 DNA: TGTGCCAGCAGTGAGGGAGGGGGGCCCTCCTACGAGCAGTACTTC